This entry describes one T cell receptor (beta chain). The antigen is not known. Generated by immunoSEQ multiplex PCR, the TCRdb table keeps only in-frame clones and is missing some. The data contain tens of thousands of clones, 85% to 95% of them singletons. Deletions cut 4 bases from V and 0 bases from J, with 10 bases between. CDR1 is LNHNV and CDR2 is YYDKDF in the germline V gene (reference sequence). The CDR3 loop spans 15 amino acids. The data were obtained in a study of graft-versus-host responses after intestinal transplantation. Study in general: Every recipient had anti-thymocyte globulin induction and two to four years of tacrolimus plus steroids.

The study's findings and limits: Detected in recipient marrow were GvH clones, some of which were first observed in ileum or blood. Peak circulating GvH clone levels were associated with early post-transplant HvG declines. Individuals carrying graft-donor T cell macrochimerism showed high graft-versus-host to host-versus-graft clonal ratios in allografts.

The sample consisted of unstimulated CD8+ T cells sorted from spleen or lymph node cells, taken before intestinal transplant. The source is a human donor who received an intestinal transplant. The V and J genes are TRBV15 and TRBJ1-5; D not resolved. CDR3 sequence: CATSNLRGSNQPQHF. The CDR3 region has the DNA TGTGCCACCAGCAATCTTCGGGGTAGCAATCAGCCCCAGCATTTT.